Listed below are T cell receptor beta chains from one sample, sequenced in a study of early T cells in non-severe SARS-CoV-2 infection. TCRdb reprocessed the 5' RACE reads with MiXCR, giving one entry per CDR3 protein. The profile shows over 25,000 distinct CDR3 sequences, approximately 4.6% of them singletons. Input material: whole blood. These receptors all stem from an adult who was a healthcare worker with PCR-confirmed SARS-CoV-2 infection or an uninfected control (not recorded which). CDR3s include the opening cysteine and the closing phenylalanine or tryptophan. Each record gives: J gene, clone size, D gene, V gene, CDR3 DNA, CDR3 protein. The D gene is left open where the match is weak. Not every row has a clone size; where given, it reads once, few, many or a size class.

j_gene: TRBJ1-4; abundance: many; d_gene: -; v_gene: TRBV28; CDR3nt: TGTGCCAGCAGTTCCCCGCCGTTGGAAAAACTGTTTTTT; CDR3aa: CASSSPPLEKLFF
j_gene: TRBJ2-3; abundance: few; d_gene: TRBD2; v_gene: TRBV3-1; CDR3nt: TGTGCCAGCAGCCAAGGGACTAGCGGGGGGGACACAGATACGCAGTATTTT; CDR3aa: CASSQGTSGGDTDTQYF
j_gene: TRBJ2-7; abundance: many; d_gene: TRBD1; v_gene: TRBV20-1; CDR3nt: TGCAGTGCTGAGACAGGGGATTCCTACGAGCAGTACTTC; CDR3aa: CSAETGDSYEQYF
j_gene: TRBJ2-7; abundance: many; d_gene: -; v_gene: TRBV11-2; CDR3nt: TGTGCCAGCAGAGTTTACAGGGACGCCTACGAGCAGTACTTC; CDR3aa: CASRVYRDAYEQYF
j_gene: TRBJ2-6; abundance: medium-sized; d_gene: TRBD1; v_gene: TRBV11-1; CDR3nt: TGTGCCAGCAGCTTAACCGGGACAGGGTATTCTGGGGCCAACGTCCTGACTTTC; CDR3aa: CASSLTGTGYSGANVLTF
j_gene: TRBJ1-1; abundance: many; d_gene: -; v_gene: TRBV11-3; CDR3nt: TGTGCCAGCAGCTCAATACAGGGAACTGAAGCTTTCTTT; CDR3aa: CASSSIQGTEAFF
j_gene: TRBJ1-5; abundance: many; d_gene: TRBD1; v_gene: TRBV28; CDR3nt: TGTGCCAGCAGTTTGAGACAGGGCTACAATCAGCCCCAGCATTTT; CDR3aa: CASSLRQGYNQPQHF
j_gene: TRBJ2-5; abundance: many; d_gene: -; v_gene: TRBV14; CDR3nt: TGTGCCAGCAGCCGCCGGGACTTTCAAGAGACCCAGTACTTC; CDR3aa: CASSRRDFQETQYF
j_gene: TRBJ2-6; abundance: -; d_gene: -; v_gene: TRBV30; CDR3nt: TGTGCCTGGAGTCGTCAGGGGGCCAACGTCCTGACTTTC; CDR3aa: CAWSRQGANVLTF
j_gene: TRBJ1-2; abundance: many; d_gene: -; v_gene: TRBV20-1; CDR3nt: TGCAGTGCGTCCGCGGGGTTGACGGACGGCTACACCTTC; CDR3aa: CSASAGLTDGYTF
j_gene: TRBJ2-1; abundance: many; d_gene: TRBD2; v_gene: TRBV5-1; CDR3nt: TGCGCCAGCAGCTTGGCTAGCGGGGGGGCCGATGAGCAGTTCTTC; CDR3aa: CASSLASGGADEQFF
j_gene: TRBJ2-4; abundance: many; d_gene: TRBD1; v_gene: TRBV24-1; CDR3nt: TGTGCCACCAGTGACCCGGGACAGGGTGAAAACATTCAGTACTTC; CDR3aa: CATSDPGQGENIQYF
j_gene: TRBJ2-4; abundance: -; d_gene: -; v_gene: TRBV7-8; CDR3nt: TGTGCCAGCAGCTTAGCAGAGGCCAAAAACATTCAGTACTTC; CDR3aa: CASSLAEAKNIQYF
j_gene: TRBJ2-7; abundance: -; d_gene: -; v_gene: TRBV5-4; CDR3nt: TGTGCTAGCAGCTCCAAGGACGGGCCCTACGAGCAGTACTTC; CDR3aa: CASSSKDGPYEQYF
j_gene: TRBJ1-1; abundance: few; d_gene: -; v_gene: TRBV5-4; CDR3nt: TGTGCCAGCAGCTTGGGAGGGTCCACTGAAGCTTTCTTT; CDR3aa: CASSLGGSTEAFF
j_gene: TRBJ2-7; abundance: few; d_gene: -; v_gene: TRBV18; CDR3nt: TGTGCCAGCTCACCTTACGGGGGAGAAGAGCAGTACTTC; CDR3aa: CASSPYGGEEQYF
j_gene: TRBJ1-5; abundance: -; d_gene: TRBD1; v_gene: TRBV10-3; CDR3nt: TGTGCCATCGGTCAACAGGGGCAGAAGCCCCAGCATTTT; CDR3aa: CAIGQQGQKPQHF
j_gene: TRBJ1-1; abundance: few; d_gene: -; v_gene: TRBV28; CDR3nt: TGTGCCAGCAGACTAAGATCGCCCCAGGGGCGGACTGAAGCTTTCTTT; CDR3aa: CASRLRSPQGRTEAFF
j_gene: TRBJ2-1; abundance: many; d_gene: -; v_gene: TRBV6-6; CDR3nt: TGTGCCAGCAGTAACCAAGGAGGGGGCAATGAGCAGTTCTTC; CDR3aa: CASSNQGGGNEQFF
j_gene: TRBJ1-6; abundance: many; d_gene: TRBD1; v_gene: TRBV5-1; CDR3nt: TGCGCCAGCAGCTTACTCACAGGGGGCGGAGAGGGATCACCCCTCCACTTT; CDR3aa: CASSLLTGGGEGSPLHF
j_gene: TRBJ2-1; abundance: many; d_gene: -; v_gene: TRBV12-3/TRBV12-4; CDR3nt: TGTGCCAGCAGTTTTAGGGGTCCTTCCTACAATGAGCAGTTCTTC; CDR3aa: CASSFRGPSYNEQFF
j_gene: TRBJ1-2; abundance: many; d_gene: -; v_gene: TRBV11-3; CDR3nt: TGTGCCAGCAGCCCGAAAGTTGGAAAAAACTATGGCTACACCTTC; CDR3aa: CASSPKVGKNYGYTF
j_gene: TRBJ2-2; abundance: few; d_gene: -; v_gene: TRBV7-9; CDR3nt: TGTGCCAGCAGCTTCGGACAGACGAACACCGGGGAGCTGTTTTTT; CDR3aa: CASSFGQTNTGELFF
j_gene: TRBJ2-1; abundance: -; d_gene: TRBD2; v_gene: TRBV5-6; CDR3nt: TGTGCCAGCAGCTTGCTTTCGGGAGGCCCGAATGAGCAGTTCTTC; CDR3aa: CASSLLSGGPNEQFF
j_gene: TRBJ2-2; abundance: many; d_gene: -; v_gene: TRBV6-2/TRBV6-3; CDR3nt: TGTGCCAGCAGCCGACAGATTAACACCGGGGAGCTGTTTTTT; CDR3aa: CASSRQINTGELFF
j_gene: TRBJ2-3; abundance: -; d_gene: -; v_gene: TRBV6-6; CDR3nt: TGTGCCAGCAGTAAAGGGGGGGGCCGCGCAGATACGCAGTATTTT; CDR3aa: CASSKGGGRADTQYF
j_gene: TRBJ1-3; abundance: -; d_gene: TRBD1; v_gene: TRBV11-2; CDR3nt: TGTGCCAGCAGCATGGACAGGATAACTGAAAACACCATATATTTT; CDR3aa: CASSMDRITENTIYF
j_gene: TRBJ2-7; abundance: few; d_gene: -; v_gene: TRBV11-2; CDR3nt: TGTGCCAGCAGCCAATTGCTCGAGCAGTACTTC; CDR3aa: CASSQLLEQYF
j_gene: TRBJ2-5; abundance: -; d_gene: -; v_gene: TRBV11-2; CDR3nt: TGTGCCAGCAGCTTAGAACCCAGCCAAGAGACCCAGTACTTC; CDR3aa: CASSLEPSQETQYF
j_gene: TRBJ1-2; abundance: many; d_gene: -; v_gene: TRBV6-1; CDR3nt: TGTGCCAGCAGTGAAGCCGGGACTAACTATGGCTACACCTTC; CDR3aa: CASSEAGTNYGYTF
j_gene: TRBJ2-1; abundance: many; d_gene: TRBD2; v_gene: TRBV12-3/TRBV12-4; CDR3nt: TGTGCCAGCAGTTTTAGCGGGAGCTCCTACAATGAGCAGTTCTTC; CDR3aa: CASSFSGSSYNEQFF
j_gene: TRBJ2-5; abundance: many; d_gene: -; v_gene: TRBV7-9; CDR3nt: TGTGCCAGCAGCCAAAACAGTGAGACCCAGTACTTC; CDR3aa: CASSQNSETQYF
j_gene: TRBJ1-1; abundance: many; d_gene: -; v_gene: TRBV27; CDR3nt: TGTGCCACCTGGGGTTTGAACACTGAAGCTTTCTTT; CDR3aa: CATWGLNTEAFF
j_gene: TRBJ1-1; abundance: many; d_gene: -; v_gene: TRBV10-3; CDR3nt: TGTGCCATCAGTGCCCGGGGAGAGGGTGAAGCTTTCTTT; CDR3aa: CAISARGEGEAFF
j_gene: TRBJ2-5; abundance: many; d_gene: -; v_gene: TRBV6-6; CDR3nt: TGTGCCAGCAGCATCCCCCCAGGGAGCAAGGAGACCCAGTACTTC; CDR3aa: CASSIPPGSKETQYF
j_gene: TRBJ2-7; abundance: -; d_gene: -; v_gene: TRBV10-1; CDR3nt: TGCGCCAGCAGTGGGTTCTCCGGGGACCGTGACTACGAGCAGTACTTC; CDR3aa: CASSGFSGDRDYEQYF
j_gene: TRBJ2-5; abundance: many; d_gene: -; v_gene: TRBV28; CDR3nt: TGTGCCAGCAGTTTAGGGGGGAGAATGGAGACCCAGTACTTC; CDR3aa: CASSLGGRMETQYF
j_gene: TRBJ1-6; abundance: -; d_gene: TRBD1; v_gene: TRBV27; CDR3nt: TGTGCCACGCAGGGACAGAATAATTCACCCCTCCACTTT; CDR3aa: CATQGQNNSPLHF
j_gene: TRBJ2-5; abundance: -; d_gene: TRBD2; v_gene: TRBV5-6; CDR3nt: TGTGCCAGCAGCTTGGCTGTGACTAGCGGGACGGAGACCCAGTACTTC; CDR3aa: CASSLAVTSGTETQYF
j_gene: TRBJ2-2; abundance: many; d_gene: -; v_gene: TRBV20-1; CDR3nt: TGCAGTGCCCGCGGAGGGGTGAGCACCGGGGAGCTGTTTTTT; CDR3aa: CSARGGVSTGELFF
j_gene: TRBJ1-4; abundance: many; d_gene: -; v_gene: TRBV7-9; CDR3nt: TGTGCCAGCAGCACCTGGACAGAAACTAATGAAAAACTGTTTTTT; CDR3aa: CASSTWTETNEKLFF
j_gene: TRBJ2-4; abundance: -; d_gene: -; v_gene: TRBV2; CDR3nt: TGTGCCAGCATCCCCAGCCAAACTCAAAACATTCAGTACTTC; CDR3aa: CASIPSQTQNIQYF
j_gene: TRBJ2-7; abundance: many; d_gene: -; v_gene: TRBV5-1; CDR3nt: TGCGCCAGCAGCTTGATGGGGGCCTACGAGCAGTACTTC; CDR3aa: CASSLMGAYEQYF
j_gene: TRBJ2-1; abundance: many; d_gene: TRBD2; v_gene: TRBV4-2; CDR3nt: TGTGCCAGCAGCGGTGAGGTAGCGGGAGGGCGCAATGAGCAGTTCTTC; CDR3aa: CASSGEVAGGRNEQFF
j_gene: TRBJ1-3; abundance: many; d_gene: TRBD1; v_gene: TRBV5-1; CDR3nt: TGCGCCAGCAGCCCGGGACAGATCTCTGGAAACACCATATATTTT; CDR3aa: CASSPGQISGNTIYF